These 27 T cell receptor beta chains share one sample of origin, sequenced in a study of T cell repertoires in cytomegalovirus infection. No antigen has been identified for these receptors. MiXCR, applied by TCRdb to the reads, yields one record per CDR3 protein. The table lists 550,000 to 850,000 distinct CDR3 sequences, 33% of them singletons, with 15% to 20% in the top ten. The starting material was cultured PBMCs, obtained from culture after CMV antigen stimulation. The receptors come from a human donor in good health (CMV status not recorded). Some clones in this sample may be carry-over from other donors' samples.

CDR3 sequence reads: CASSQDWAGGPKNIQYF. In DNA form, the CDR3 reads TGTGCCAGCAGCCAAGATTGGGCAGGGGGGCCCAAAAACATTCAGTACTTC. The V call is TRBV3-1, the J call TRBJ2-4, with D perhaps matching TRBD1 (7 bases). V lost 0 bases and J 2 bases, leaving 14 bases between the germline ends. The germline V gene encodes CDR1 LGHDT and CDR2 YNNKEL (reference sequence). This CDR3 contains 17 residues. The entire variable domain, with the rest obtained from reference TRBV3-1 and TRBJ2-4, is as follows: DTAVSQTPKYLVTQMGNDKSIKCEQNLGHDTMYWYKQDSKKFLKIMFSYNNKELIINETVPNRFSPKSPDKAHLNLHINSLELGDSAVYFCASSQDWAGGPKNIQYFGAGTRLSVL.

The V call is TRBV12-3 or TRBV12-4, the J call TRBJ2-3, with TRBD2 matching over 9 bases. The CDR3 sequence is 17 residues long. The ends lost 6 bases at V and 2 bases at J; junction bases unmatched: 12. The CDR3 region has the DNA TGTGCCAGCAGCCACTCAAAGCGGGGGGCCCTCACAGATACGCAGTATTTT. This codes for CASSHSKRGALTDTQYF.

The V and J genes are TRBV6-1 and TRBJ1-5, with D unclear. CDR3 length: 18 amino acids. Per the germline V gene, CDR1 is MNHNS and CDR2 is SASEGT. Deletions cut 7 bases from V and 0 bases from J, with 22 bases between. In DNA, the CDR3 is TGTGCCAGCACGATGGGCAGAACCGTACCATATAGCAATCAGCCCCAGCATTTT. Its translation: CASTMGRTVPYSNQPQHF.

The V and J genes are TRBV11-3 and TRBJ2-1; 8 positions agree with TRBD2. After removal of 2 bases from V and 2 bases from J, the junction contained 5 bases not matched to a gene. The CDR3 has 16 residues. Germline V gene data show CDR1 as SGHNT and CDR2 as YENEEA. The CDR3 coding sequence is TGTGCCAGCAGCTTACGGGCGGGAGGTACCTACAATGAGCAGTTCTTC. Translation gives CASSLRAGGTYNEQFF.

This clonotype was counted between two and nine times. The V and J genes are TRBV19 and TRBJ2-1, with 7 bases fitting TRBD2. The CDR3 runs 13 residues. CDR1 LNHDA and CDR2 SQIVND come from the germline V gene (reference sequence). V shed 8 bases, J shed 0 bases, and the junction held 1 base outside the gene matches. The CDR3 DNA follows: TGTGCCAGTGGACTAGACTCCTACAATGAGCAGTTCTTC. This translates into CASGLDSYNEQFF.

This clonotype has more than one count but fewer than ten. V is TRBV6-2 or TRBV6-3 and J is TRBJ2-7; 9 nucleotides line up with TRBD2. Germline V gene lookup returns CDR1 MNHEY and CDR2 SVGEGT. V dropped 0 bases and J dropped 2; count of bases not matched to a gene: 2. CDR3 length: 15 amino acids. CDR3 nucleotides: TGTGCCAGCAGTTACTCGGCTAGCGGGGCCTACGAGCAGTACTTC. It codes for CASSYSASGAYEQYF.

The chain is built from TRBV5-1 and TRBJ2-1, with 12 bases lining up with TRBD2. CDR3 length: 17 amino acids. V gave up 4 bases and J gave up 0 bases; unmatched junction bases: 5. CDR1 and CDR2 from the germline V gene are SGHRS and YFSETQ. The CDR3 here is CASSKLAGGPSYNEQFF. The CDR3 DNA follows: TGCGCCAGCAGCAAGCTAGCGGGGGGGCCCTCCTACAATGAGCAGTTCTTC.

This clonotype has more than one count but fewer than ten. The DNA of the CDR3 is TGTGCCAGCAGCTTCAGGGGGAACGCCTACGAGCAGTACTTC. Protein product: CASSFRGNAYEQYF. This chain links TRBV7-2 with TRBJ2-7, with 7 bases identical to TRBD1. V gave up 3 bases and J gave up 2 bases; unmatched junction bases: 4. CDR3 length equals 14 residues. In germline, CDR1 is SGHTA, CDR2 FQGNSA.

The chain employs TRBV6-1 and TRBJ2-1; 10 positions match TRBD2. The trim removed 6 bases at V and 6 bases at J, leaving 14 bases unmatched. The CDR3 covers 17 residues. The germline V gene encodes CDR1 MNHNS and CDR2 SASEGT. CDR3 sequence (DNA): TGTGCCAGCAGGAAGAGTGCGGCTAGCGGGAGTAGCAATGAGCAGTTCTTC. Its translation: CASRKSAASGSSNEQFF.

The chain combines TRBV11-2 with TRBJ2-5, with 8 bases identical to TRBD2. V lost 4 bases and J lost 4; bases outside the gene matches: 8. The CDR3 contains 15 residues. Germline V gene sequence: CDR1 SGHAT, CDR2 FQNNGV. The CDR3 spells CASSSRGGGGETQYF. The CDR3 region has the DNA TGTGCCAGCAGCTCCCGGGGGGGCGGAGGAGAGACCCAGTACTTC.

The chain recombines TRBV10-3 with TRBJ2-1, with D perhaps TRBD2 (6 bases). This CDR3 region has 19 residues. CDR1 ENHRY and CDR2 SYGVKD come from the germline V gene. V lost 8 bases and J 2 bases, leaving 28 bases between the germline ends. This CDR3 is CAIGGTANERNYPYNEQFF. The CDR3 nucleotides are TGTGCCATCGGGGGGACCGCGAATGAGAGGAACTACCCCTACAATGAGCAGTTCTTC.

This clonotype turned up a few times. The chain has TRBV7-8 and TRBJ2-7; the D gene is possibly TRBD2 (5 bases). The germline V and J ends were trimmed by 3 bases and 7 bases, with 16 bases remaining between them. The CDR3 runs to 14 residues. In germline, CDR1 is SGHVS, CDR2 FQNEAQ. In nucleotides, the CDR3 is TGTGCCAGCAGCTTTGGCCTAGCCTCGGATGAGCAGTACTTC. It is translated as CASSFGLASDEQYF.

This chain links TRBV4-1 with TRBJ2-7, with 11 bases aligning to TRBD1. This CDR3 has 15 amino acids. Germline V gives CDR1 MGHRA, CDR2 YSYEKL. V lost 2 bases and J lost 6; bases outside the gene matches: 6. The chain's CDR3 is CASSQFWTGGGEQYF. CDR3 nucleotide sequence: TGCGCCAGCAGCCAATTCTGGACAGGGGGCGGCGAGCAGTACTTC.

The V gene is TRBV15, the J gene TRBJ2-2; D uncertain. Germline CDR1 is LNHNV and CDR2 is YYDKDF (reference sequence). The CDR3 loop spans 15 amino acids. V was clipped by 3 bases and J by 6 bases, with 14 bases between them. The CDR3, as DNA: TGTGCCACCAGCAGCGACTGGGTGGGTCCCGGGGAGCTGTTTTTT. It translates to CATSSDWVGPGELFF.

CDR3 protein: CASSRPNYNEQFF. The DNA of the CDR3 is TGTGCCAGCAGCCGACCTAACTACAATGAGCAGTTCTTC. V usage is TRBV6-6 and J usage is TRBJ2-1; D remains unclear. The CDR3 sequence is 13 residues long. From germline, CDR1 is MNHNY and CDR2 SVGAGI (reference sequence). V lost 6 bases and J 3 bases, leaving 9 bases between the germline ends.

The V and J genes are TRBV29-1 and TRBJ1-1; possibly TRBD1 for D (6 bases). Germline loops: CDR1 SQVTM, CDR2 ANQGSEA. This CDR3 is 14 amino acids long. V dropped 7 bases and J dropped 4 bases, with 19 bases sitting between them. This CDR3 reads CSAVGGARSTEAFF. The CDR3 nucleotides read TGCAGCGCTGTCGGGGGGGCGCGATCCACTGAAGCTTTCTTT.

A few counts support this clonotype. V usage is TRBV20-1 and J usage is TRBJ2-3, with 7 nucleotides matching TRBD1. V dropped 5 bases and J dropped 3; count of bases not matched to a gene: 5. This CDR3 has 13 amino acids. Germline lookup yields CDR1 DFQATT and CDR2 SNEGSKA (reference sequence). DNA for the CDR3: TGCAGTGCTCGACAGGGTGGTACAGATACGCAGTATTTT. Translating gives CSARQGGTDTQYF.

This rearrangement joins TRBV2 to TRBJ2-3; 8 bases agree with TRBD2. The V segment lost 7 bases and the J segment 2 bases; nucleotides outside the gene matches: 11. Germline V lookup: CDR1 SNHLY, CDR2 FYNNEI. CDR3 length equals 16 residues. CDR3 protein: CASKPAGAYSTDTQYF. CDR3 in DNA: TGTGCCAGCAAGCCAGCGGGGGCGTACTCCACAGATACGCAGTATTTT.

In this sample, this clonotype turned up a few times. The J gene is TRBJ1-5, the V gene TRBV19; D may be TRBD1 (6 bases). Germline V gene sequence: CDR1 LNHDA, CDR2 SQIVND (reference sequence). The CDR3 length is 13 residues. Trimming left V 6 bases short and J 3 bases short, with 9 bases between. The CDR3 is CASRGTNNQPQHF. DNA for the CDR3: TGTGCCAGTAGGGGGACAAACAATCAGCCCCAGCATTTT.

The CDR3 DNA reads as TGTGCCAGCAGACCCCAGGGGGGGAGTACTGAAGCTTTCTTT. It yields the protein CASRPQGGSTEAFF. The V and J genes are TRBV6-4 and TRBJ1-1, with 7 bases fitting TRBD1. Per germline, CDR1 MRHNA and CDR2 SNTAGT. Losses at the gene ends were 6 bases for V and 5 bases for J; bases not matched to a gene: 9. This CDR3 comprises 14 residues.

Regarding this clonotype: A much larger clone lies a single base off, so this may be a read error. The rearrangement links TRBV7-2 to TRBJ2-1; 16 nucleotides align to TRBD2. Germline V gene lookup returns CDR1 SGHTA and CDR2 FQGNSA. CDR3 length: 15 amino acids. CDR3 amino acids: CASSLGLAGGLELFF. The CDR3 DNA reads TGTGCCAGCAGCTTGGGACTAGCGGGGGGGTTAGAGCTGTTCTTC.

This clonotype was observed a handful of times. The chain uses TRBV12-3 or TRBV12-4 and TRBJ1-1; D is ambiguous. V was cut by 6 bases and J by 1 base, with 15 bases left in between. This CDR3 has 15 residues. The CDR3, as DNA: TGTGCCAGCAGCGTAGCAGGTCAGGCGAACACTGAAGCTTTCTTT. Translated: CASSVAGQANTEAFF.

There are many counts of this clonotype. The chain links TRBV7-2 to TRBJ2-3; TRBD2 matches 8 bases. This CDR3 comprises 15 residues. Trimming cost V 5 bases and J 3 bases; bases outside gene matches: 7. In germline, CDR1 is SGHTA, CDR2 FQGNSA. CDR3 protein: CASSQRLARTDTQYF. DNA for the CDR3: TGTGCCAGCAGCCAACGACTAGCGAGGACAGATACGCAGTATTTT.

The CDR3 protein is CASSPSQGGMNTEAFF. For the CDR3, the DNA is TGTGCCAGCAGTCCCTCTCAGGGCGGAATGAACACTGAAGCTTTCTTT. V and J are TRBV28 and TRBJ1-1; a weak D match, TRBD1 (5 bases). Germline CDR1 is MDHEN and CDR2 is SYDVKM. The CDR3 runs to 16 residues. V was trimmed by 5 bases and J by 0 bases, leaving 16 bases between them.

The sample holds many counts of this clonotype. This chain connects TRBV7-2 to TRBJ2-3; 9 nucleotides align to TRBD2. The CDR3 runs to 15 residues. Germline values: CDR1 SGHTA, CDR2 FQGNSA. V was clipped by 0 bases and J by 6 bases; unmatched bases: 4. The CDR3 nucleotides are TGTGCCAGCAGCTTAGCGCGGGGGGGAGGGGATACGCAGTATTTT. Translated, it gives CASSLARGGGDTQYF.

V and J are TRBV7-2 and TRBJ1-3; the match to TRBD1 covers 9 bases. Germline V lookup: CDR1 SGHTA, CDR2 FQGNSA. This CDR3 has 17 residues. Losses at the gene ends were 2 bases for V and 4 bases for J; bases not matched to a gene: 9. The CDR3 coding sequence is TGTGCCAGCAGCTTATCCGGGACAGGGTTTTCAGGAAACACCATATATTTT. It yields the protein CASSLSGTGFSGNTIYF.

The table lists this clonotype with a few counts. V and J are TRBV7-2 and TRBJ2-1, with 8 bases identical to TRBD1. The CDR3 length is 16 residues. Germline CDR1 is SGHTA and CDR2 is FQGNSA. V was clipped by 0 bases and J by 8 bases; unmatched bases: 9. The CDR3 DNA sequence: TGTGCCAGCAGCTTAGCGTTAGCAGGGGGCTTACATGAGCAGTTCTTC. Translation: CASSLALAGGLHEQFF.